The TCR beta chain under discussion was sequenced for a study of T cell responses to AZD1222 COVID-19 vaccine. Clones were sequenced by immunoSEQ multiplex PCR, and TCRdb holds only the in-frame ones, with some missing. Of roughly 130,000 clones listed, over 75% are singletons. As for this clone: Its matching antigen is unknown.

This CDR3 comprises 15 residues. Germline V CDR1 and CDR2: SQVTM, ANQGSEA. V dropped 4 bases and J dropped 3 bases, with 18 bases sitting between them. Study-wide points: Spike-specific TCR breadth and depth rose after two AZD1222 doses.

The input for sequencing was peripheral blood, taken on day 0 of AZD1222 vaccination. This TCR was recovered from an adult in good health. J is TRBJ1-2 and V is TRBV29-1, with D tentatively TRBD1 (5 bases). The CDR3 sequence is CSVGAGDGRYYGYTF. DNA of the CDR3: TGCAGCGTTGGGGCCGGGGACGGTCGGTACTATGGCTACACCTTC.